This entry lists 15 T cell receptor beta chains sequenced from one sample in a study of CD8+CD57+ T cells in acquired aplastic anemia. According to the study, genomic DNA was the template for TCR beta VDJ and CDR3 profiling. TCRdb reanalysed the reads using MiXCR and keeps one entry per CDR3 protein. This sample has under 350,000 distinct CDR3 sequences, with about three fifths found just once. Whoever was chosen for sequencing had shown CD8+CD57+ cell expansion by flow cytometry. The sequenced sample was sorted CD4+, CD8+, or CD8+CD57+ T cells (not recorded which) from PBMCs. These receptors originate from a human donor with aplastic anemia.

This chain uses TRBV6-5 with TRBJ1-2; no clear D. Germline loops: CDR1 MNHEY, CDR2 SVGAGI. CDR3 length: 13 amino acids. Trimming stripped 5 bases from V and 2 bases from J, with 9 bases between. CDR3 loop: CASSPGANYGYTF. CDR3 nucleotide sequence: TGTGCCAGCAGTCCAGGAGCCAACTATGGCTACACCTTC.

Here the CDR3 DNA reads TGTGCCAGCTCACCAGACCACAGCCGGACTACCGACAATGAGCAGTTCTTC. It translates to CASSPDHSRTTDNEQFF. The chain carries TRBV18 and TRBJ2-1, with D possibly TRBD2 on 6 matching bases. This CDR3 region has 17 residues. Germline V gene lookup returns CDR1 KGHSH and CDR2 LQKENI. Trimming removed 2 bases from V and 5 bases from J, with 19 bases in between.

In this sample, this clonotype turned up many times. V is TRBV6-5 and J is TRBJ2-5, with D possibly being TRBD2 (6 bases). The ends were cut back, 6 bases at V and 13 bases at J, with 21 bases in the middle. This CDR3 has 13 amino acids. Germline CDR1 reads MNHEY; CDR2 reads SVGAGI. In nucleotides, the CDR3 is TGTGCCAGCAGGGGGGGACTGTTAAGACCCATGTACTTC. Its protein is CASRGGLLRPMYF.

The chain couples TRBV19 to TRBJ1-5; D is undetermined. CDR3 size: 13 residues. Germline lookup yields CDR1 LNHDA and CDR2 SQIVND (reference sequence). V was clipped by 4 bases and J by 3 bases, with 7 bases between them. The CDR3, as DNA: TGTGCCAGTAGTAAACAGCACAATCAGCCCCAGCATTTT. As protein: CASSKQHNQPQHF.

The V call is TRBV20-1, the J call TRBJ2-7, with D uncertain. CDR1 is DFQATT, CDR2 SNEGSKA, per germline (reference sequence). The CDR3 runs to 13 residues. V lost 3 bases and J lost 6, with 15 bases in between. CDR3 bases: TGCAGTGCTAGTCCTCCTAGGGTAGGCGAGCAGTACTTC. Its translation is CSASPPRVGEQYF.

This clonotype was found many times. This chain links TRBV12-3 or TRBV12-4 with TRBJ1-4; 11 bases fit TRBD1. Trimming cost V 6 bases and J 5 bases; bases outside gene matches: 5. The CDR3 consists of 15 residues. CDR3 coding DNA: TGTGCCAGCAGCGGGGACAGGGGGATAAATGAAAAACTGTTTTTT. It is translated as CASSGDRGINEKLFF.

This clonotype was detected ten times or more. The CDR3 DNA follows: TGTGCCAGCTCACCGACGGGACAGAGGGGAAGCGAGCAGTACTTC. Residues: CASSPTGQRGSEQYF. This rearrangement joins TRBV18 to TRBJ2-7; TRBD1 matches 7 bases. CDR3 length: 15 residues. V shed 3 bases, J shed 6 bases, and the junction held 11 bases outside the gene matches. CDR1 is KGHSH, CDR2 LQKENI, per germline.

On this clonotype: A single base separates this from a much larger clone, so it may be a read error. The J gene is TRBJ2-4, the V gene TRBV16, with a possible D match to TRBD1 (8 bases). The CDR3 loop spans 15 amino acids. The germline CDR1 and CDR2 sequences are KGHSY and FQNENV. The CDR3 bases are TGTGCCAGAAGCCCCGACAGGGGAGGGAGAAACATTCAGTACTTC. This gives the protein CARSPDRGGRNIQYF.

The J gene is TRBJ2-3, the V gene TRBV6-4, with 7 bases identical to TRBD2. The length of the CDR3 is 13 residues. Trimming cost V 2 bases and J 11 bases; bases outside gene matches: 7. The germline V gene has CDR1 MRHNA and CDR2 SNTAGT. CDR3 nucleotides: TGTGCCAGCAGTGACAGGGAGGGCAATGAGCAGTATTTT. Translated: CASSDREGNEQYF.

A few counts support this clonotype. The rearrangement links TRBV20-1 to TRBJ2-3, with D hard to call. Trimming cost V 0 bases and J 0 bases, with 10 bases left between them. This CDR3 is 15 amino acids long. CDR1 and CDR2 from the germline V gene are DFQATT and SNEGSKA (reference sequence). The CDR3 coding sequence is TGCAGTGCTAGAGACAGCAGCTCTAGCACAGATACGCAGTATTTT. Residues: CSARDSSSSTDTQYF.

This clonotype has a handful of counts. The chain is built from TRBV24-1 and TRBJ2-5; D might be TRBD1 or TRBD2, each matching 7 bases. CDR3 length: 16 residues. Trimming removed 4 bases from V and 5 bases from J, with 19 bases in between. Germline values: CDR1 KGHDR, CDR2 SFDVKD. CDR3 amino acids: CATSETRGARGETQYF. CDR3 bases: TGTGCCACCAGTGAAACTCGGGGGGCCAGGGGGGAGACCCAGTACTTC.

This clonotype was seen ten or more times. This sequence joins TRBV3-1 and TRBJ1-5; 11 bases align to TRBD1. The CDR3 spans 16 residues. The germline V gene encodes CDR1 LGHDT and CDR2 YNNKEL (reference sequence). J was trimmed by 5 bases and V by 2 bases; bases with no gene match: 5. The CDR3 loop reads CASSQRWTGGDQPQHF. Here the CDR3 DNA reads TGTGCCAGCAGCCAACGGTGGACAGGGGGCGATCAGCCCCAGCATTTT.

This clonotype was found many times. V is TRBV5-1 and J is TRBJ2-3; a weak D match, TRBD2 (6 bases). The V gene lost 2 bases and the J gene lost 3 bases, with 19 bases spanning the gap. Germline assignment: CDR1 SGHRS and CDR2 YFSETQ. The CDR3 loop spans 17 amino acids. The CDR3 protein is CASSFDPPGRMTDTQYF. CDR3 DNA: TGCGCCAGCAGCTTTGATCCTCCAGGGAGGATGACAGATACGCAGTATTTT.

CDR3: CASSRRSRTPDTQYF. CDR3 coding DNA: TGTGCCAGTAGCCGACGATCTAGAACCCCAGATACGCAGTATTTT. The chain recombines TRBV7-2 with TRBJ2-3; no firm D call. Trimming shortened V by 9 bases and J by 4 bases, and 20 bases separated the two germline ends. This CDR3 contains 15 residues. Germline V lookup: CDR1 SGHTA, CDR2 FQGNSA.

The rearrangement uses TRBV19 and TRBJ1-6; D gene ambiguous. Germline loops: CDR1 LNHDA, CDR2 SQIVND (reference sequence). V lost 1 base to trimming and J lost 10 bases, with 8 bases between them. CDR3 length: 13 amino acids. CDR3 sequence: CASSIGARSPLHF. CDR3 DNA sequence: TGTGCCAGTAGTATAGGGGCTAGGTCACCCCTCCACTTT.